This T cell receptor (beta chain) was found in a study of shared clonotypes between healthy human individuals. V lost 1 base to trimming and J lost 3 bases; unmatched junction nucleotides: 5. The CDR3 sequence is 16 residues long. Germline assignment: CDR1 SEHNR and CDR2 FQNEAQ (reference sequence). TCRdb keeps only in-frame clones here, not all; method: immunoSEQ multiplex PCR. The sample contains about 560,000 clones, 70% to 80% of which appear only once. Study conclusions and caveats: Only blood underwent sampling, and tissue repertoires likely differ. Few donors limited the genetic and exposure-history diversity represented.

As for this clone: Its antigen is as yet unknown.

The origin of this receptor is a woman between 35 and 50 years old in good health. Some clones in this sample may be carry-over from other donors' samples. The rearrangement links TRBV7-9 to TRBJ2-7; 11 nucleotides match TRBD1. The sample consisted of PBMCs. The CDR3 region is CASSLVAGQGDYEQYF. Here the CDR3 DNA reads TGTGCCAGCAGCTTAGTGGCGGGACAGGGGGACTACGAGCAGTACTTC.